A single sample is the source of the 25 T cell receptor beta chains below, sequenced in a study of OX40 agonist ivuxolimab in advanced cancers. The assay was immunoSEQ multiplex PCR, and TCRdb's table has in-frame clones only and misses some. The sample shows approximately 58,000 clones, around 93% of them seen only once. Specimen: CD4+ or CD8+ T cells sorted from blood, collected in a trial of the OX40 agonist ivuxolimab. The origin of the receptors is an adult with an advanced solid tumor such as melanoma, head and neck, liver or kidney cancer.

The rearrangement joins TRBV7-9 to TRBJ1-2; 7 nucleotides line up with TRBD1. The CDR3 has 17 amino acids. Trimming took 4 bases from V and 4 from J; bases not matched to a gene: 15. Germline assignment: CDR1 SEHNR and CDR2 FQNEAQ (reference sequence). CDR3 DNA: TGTGCCAGCAGCTCAACTGAGATACAGGGGCTTTCCTATGGCTACACCTTC. This translates into CASSSTEIQGLSYGYTF.

The chain uses TRBV2 and TRBJ2-2; 8 positions agree with TRBD2. Trimming at V came to 1 base and at J to 5 bases, leaving 9 bases not matched to a gene. The CDR3 is 17 amino acids. Germline V gene sequence: CDR1 SNHLY, CDR2 FYNNEI. CDR3 sequence: CASSEEISGLDTGELFF. The CDR3 bases are TGTGCCAGCAGTGAAGAGATTTCGGGACTAGATACCGGGGAGCTGTTTTTT.

The CDR3 reads CASSDPRYQETQYF. The CDR3 region has the DNA TGTGCCAGCAGTGACCCCAGGTACCAAGAGACCCAGTACTTC. The chain joins TRBV2 to TRBJ2-5; the D is unclear. The V and J ends lost 3 bases and 0 bases respectively, with 8 bases between them. This CDR3 has 14 amino acids. CDR1 is SNHLY and CDR2 is FYNNEI in the germline V gene.

On this clone itself: Other DNA variants within this sample encode the same CDR3. The J gene is TRBJ2-7, the V gene TRBV27; D might be TRBD1 (6 bases). Germline V gene lookup returns CDR1 MNHEY and CDR2 SMNVEV (reference sequence). The CDR3 is made up of 15 amino acids. With 2 bases removed from V and 3 bases from J, the gap between germline ends came to 14 bases. In nucleotides, the CDR3 is TGTGCCAGCAGTTTAACGACAGGCGGTTTCTACGAGCAGTACTTC. Its translation is CASSLTTGGFYEQYF.

The chain carries TRBV19 and TRBJ1-5; 7 bases align to TRBD1. The J segment lost 6 bases and the V segment lost 3 bases, leaving 8 bases of the junction unmatched. Germline CDR1 and CDR2: LNHDA and SQIVND (reference sequence). The CDR3 loop spans 15 amino acids. CDR3 amino acids: CASSINLQGFQPQHF. The CDR3 region has the DNA TGTGCCAGTAGTATCAATCTACAGGGGTTTCAGCCCCAGCATTTT.

The rearrangement uses TRBV4-1 and TRBJ2-1; 9 bases are a match to TRBD2. From germline, CDR1 is MGHRA and CDR2 YSYEKL. V was pared by 4 bases and J by 6 bases, with 7 bases of the junction left unmatched. The CDR3 is made up of 15 amino acids. CDR3 nucleotide sequence: TGCGCCAGCAGCCCGGGACTAGCCGTCCCCAATGAGCAGTTCTTC. Protein: CASSPGLAVPNEQFF.

This clone was seen a handful of times. The V call is TRBV5-4, the J call TRBJ2-1; no clear D gene. The length of the CDR3 is 15 residues. Germline V gene sequence: CDR1 SGHNT, CDR2 YYREEE (reference sequence). The V gene lost 2 bases and the J gene lost 5 bases, with 14 bases spanning the gap. CDR3 protein: CASSFWADPNNEQFF. The CDR3 bases are TGTGCCAGCAGCTTTTGGGCGGACCCAAACAATGAGCAGTTCTTC.

CDR3 nucleotides: TGTGCCAGCAGGGGGAACACTGAAGCTTTCTTT. Amino acid sequence: CASRGNTEAFF. The chain employs TRBV2 and TRBJ1-1; no clear D gene. The V end was cut by 6 bases, the J end by 1 base, with 3 bases between. CDR3 size: 11 residues. Germline V gives CDR1 SNHLY, CDR2 FYNNEI.

The V gene is TRBV6-6, the J gene TRBJ1-3; D is undetermined. The CDR3 consists of 14 residues. V was cut by 4 bases and J by 0 bases, with 7 bases left in between. Per germline, CDR1 MNHNY and CDR2 SVGAGI (reference sequence). CDR3 loop: CASSFTASGNTIYF. CDR3 in DNA: TGTGCCAGCAGTTTTACAGCCTCTGGAAACACCATATATTTT.

The chain combines TRBV4-3 with TRBJ2-1, with 7 bases lining up with TRBD1. This CDR3 is built from 14 residues. The V and J ends lost 5 bases and 6 bases, in that order; junction bases with no gene match: 7. Germline values: CDR1 LGHNA, CDR2 YSLEER. The CDR3 region is CASSKGAGSNEQFF. CDR3 DNA: TGCGCCAGCAGCAAGGGGGCCGGGTCCAATGAGCAGTTCTTC.

The chain is built from TRBV19 and TRBJ2-6, with TRBD2 identical over 7 bases. The trim removed 1 base at V and 0 bases at J, leaving 3 bases unmatched. This CDR3 comprises 17 residues. Germline V gene lookup returns CDR1 LNHDA and CDR2 SQIVND (reference sequence). In DNA, the CDR3 is TGTGCCAGTAGTATAGTGGGGGGGTTCTCTGGGGCCAACGTCCTGACTTTC. It codes for CASSIVGGFSGANVLTF.

This chain joins TRBV4-1 and TRBJ2-1; 8 bases are shared with TRBD2. The CDR3 extends over 13 amino acids. Trimming removed 1 base from V and 10 bases from J; junction bases left unmatched: 3. Germline-derived CDR1 and CDR2 are MGHRA and YSYEKL. CDR3: CASSQAGLDEQFF. CDR3 DNA: TGCGCCAGCAGCCAAGCGGGACTAGACGAGCAGTTCTTC.

The rearrangement joins TRBV7-3 to TRBJ2-7, with D possibly TRBD2 on 6 matching bases. Trimming removed 2 bases from V and 0 bases from J, with 11 bases in between. Germline V gene data show CDR1 as SGHTA and CDR2 as FQGTGA. This CDR3 has 15 residues. CDR3 coding DNA: TGTGCCAGCAGCTTATTCCCGGGAGACTCCTACGAGCAGTACTTC. Its translation is CASSLFPGDSYEQYF.

In DNA, the CDR3 is TGCGCCAGCAGCGAAGCGGGAGGGCCTTATAAGAACACCGGGGAGCTGTTTTTT. Translated: CASSEAGGPYKNTGELFF. This chain uses TRBV5-1 with TRBJ2-2; TRBD2 agrees at 10 bases. V shed 4 bases and J 1 base; nucleotides not matched to a gene: 10. Germline-derived CDR1 and CDR2 are SGHRS and YFSETQ. The CDR3 length is 18 residues.

The rearrangement uses TRBV7-2 and TRBJ2-3; D remains unclear. Trimming stripped 0 bases from V and 6 bases from J, with 7 bases between. CDR1 SGHTA and CDR2 FQGNSA come from the germline V gene. The CDR3 is made up of 13 amino acids. CDR3 sequence (DNA): TGTGCCAGCAGCTTAGCCACTTCGGATACGCAGTATTTT. It encodes CASSLATSDTQYF.

V usage is TRBV15 and J usage is TRBJ1-1; D gene uncertain. The germline V and J ends were trimmed by 10 bases and 3 bases, with 12 bases remaining between them. This CDR3 region has 12 residues. Looked up from germline, CDR1 is LNHNV and CDR2 is YYDKDF (reference sequence). This CDR3 reads CAIGQVDTEAFF. The CDR3 bases are TGTGCCATTGGGCAGGTGGACACTGAAGCTTTCTTT.

The chain carries TRBV10-1 and TRBJ2-3; D tentatively fits TRBD1 or TRBD2 (6 bases each). The CDR3 runs 14 residues. CDR1 and CDR2 from the germline V gene are WNHNN and SYGVQD (reference sequence). Trimming removed 9 bases from V and 0 bases from J, with 13 bases in between. This CDR3 reads CARWGALSTDTQYF. The CDR3 DNA reads TGCGCCAGGTGGGGGGCGCTGAGCACAGATACGCAGTATTTT.

The V call is TRBV6-4, the J call TRBJ2-7; 10 bases agree with TRBD2. The CDR3 sequence is 15 residues long. V lost 6 bases, J lost 3 bases, and 8 bases stayed unmatched. Germline V lookup: CDR1 MRHNA, CDR2 SNTAGT. The CDR3 coding sequence is TGTGCCAGCAGGACGGGACTAGCGAAAAACTACGAGCAGTACTTC. Translation: CASRTGLAKNYEQYF.

This chain uses TRBV28 with TRBJ2-1; 13 bases are shared with TRBD2. There are 15 residues in the CDR3. Germline V lookup: CDR1 MDHEN, CDR2 SYDVKM. J was trimmed by 4 bases and V by 6 bases; bases with no gene match: 3. DNA of the CDR3: TGTGCCAGCAGGGGACTAGCGGGAAATTACAATGAGCAGTTCTTC. Amino acid sequence: CASRGLAGNYNEQFF.

The chain links TRBV11-1 to TRBJ2-7; no clear D. Trimming removed 3 bases from V and 0 bases from J, with 9 bases in between. There are 14 residues in the CDR3. Germline assignment: CDR1 SGHAT and CDR2 FQDESV (reference sequence). For the CDR3, the DNA is TGTGCCAGCAGCTTCGTTAGGGACTCCTACGAGCAGTACTTC. This translates into CASSFVRDSYEQYF.

J is TRBJ2-1 and V is TRBV7-9; 13 bases align to TRBD2. Germline CDR1 SEHNR, CDR2 FQNEAQ (reference sequence). J lost 0 bases, V lost 3 bases, and 5 bases had no gene match. This CDR3 region has 18 residues. The CDR3: CASSLRGLAGPSYNEQFF. The DNA for the CDR3 is TGTGCCAGCAGCTTGAGGGGACTAGCGGGACCCTCCTACAATGAGCAGTTCTTC.

This clone was counted a single time. A read error may account for a junction end that differs from germline. The rearrangement joins TRBV11-3 to TRBJ2-7; TRBD2 is a possible D gene (7 bases). CDR1 SGHNT and CDR2 YENEEA come from the germline V gene. This CDR3 is built from 15 residues. DNA for the CDR3: TGTGCCAGCGGCTTGTACGGGGGGCCCTCCTACGAGCAGTACTTC. Residues: CASGLYGGPSYEQYF.

The chain employs TRBV18 and TRBJ1-4; 8 nucleotides agree with TRBD1. Germline assignment: CDR1 KGHSH and CDR2 LQKENI. The trim removed 5 bases at V and 3 bases at J, leaving 5 bases unmatched. The CDR3 has 15 amino acids. The CDR3 DNA reads TGTGCCAGCTCAAGACAGGGGTGGTCTAATGAAAAACTGTTTTTT. Its translation: CASSRQGWSNEKLFF.

V and J are TRBV11-1 and TRBJ2-7; 14 bases are shared with TRBD2. The CDR3 runs 14 residues. J gave up 10 bases and V 6 bases, and 8 bases lay outside the gene matches. CDR1 is SGHAT and CDR2 is FQDESV in the germline V gene (reference sequence). Here the CDR3 DNA reads TGTGCCAGCAGGGAGTGGGGACTAGCGGGAGAACAGTACTTC. Its protein product is CASREWGLAGEQYF.

V gene TRBV11-2 combines with J gene TRBJ2-1; 16 nucleotides match TRBD2. With V trimmed by 5 bases and J by 5 bases, 9 bases remained unmatched. The germline V gene encodes CDR1 SGHAT and CDR2 FQNNGV. CDR3 length: 18 amino acids. The CDR3 here is CASSPAGLAGGANNEQFF. DNA for the CDR3: TGTGCCAGCAGCCCGGCGGGACTAGCGGGAGGGGCCAACAATGAGCAGTTCTTC.